This TCR beta chain was sequenced during a study of identical twins. Germline assignment: CDR1 SEHNR and CDR2 FQNEAQ (reference sequence). The CDR3 totals 15 residues. The V gene lost 5 bases and the J gene lost 7 bases, with 17 bases spanning the gap. Overall study findings and caveats: Models, which agreed with sharing between unrelated individuals, nonetheless underestimated the out-of-frame TCR alpha sharing seen in monozygotic twins.

A note on this clonotype: Antigen specificity is unknown.

TCRdb re-called the 5' RACE reads through MiXCR, storing one row per CDR3 protein. The sample includes 1,800,000 or so distinct CDR3 sequences, 25% to 35% seen only once; the top ten take approximately 0.25%. This chain joins TRBV7-9 and TRBJ1-4, with D unclear. This clonotype originated in a newborn girl in good health. Sequenced sample: cord blood. The CDR3 here is CASSPHQSTAEKLFF. In DNA, the CDR3 is TGTGCCAGCAGCCCACACCAATCGACGGCTGAAAAACTGTTTTTT.